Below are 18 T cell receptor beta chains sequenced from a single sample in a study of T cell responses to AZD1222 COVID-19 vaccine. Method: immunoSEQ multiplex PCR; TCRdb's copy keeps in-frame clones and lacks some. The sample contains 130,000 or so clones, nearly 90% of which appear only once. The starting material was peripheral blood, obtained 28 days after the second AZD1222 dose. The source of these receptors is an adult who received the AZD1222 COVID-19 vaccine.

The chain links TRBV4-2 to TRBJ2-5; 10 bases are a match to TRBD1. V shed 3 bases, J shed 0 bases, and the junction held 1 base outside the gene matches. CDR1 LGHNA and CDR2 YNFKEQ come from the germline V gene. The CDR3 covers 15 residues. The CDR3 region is CASSHGQGDQETQYF. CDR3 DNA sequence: TGTGCCAGCAGCCATGGACAGGGGGACCAAGAGACCCAGTACTTC.

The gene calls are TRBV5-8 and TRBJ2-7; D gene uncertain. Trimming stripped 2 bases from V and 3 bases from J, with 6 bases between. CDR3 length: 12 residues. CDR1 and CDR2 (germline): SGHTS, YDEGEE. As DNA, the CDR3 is TGTGCCAGCAGCTTTGACGGCTACGAGCAGTACTTC. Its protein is CASSFDGYEQYF.

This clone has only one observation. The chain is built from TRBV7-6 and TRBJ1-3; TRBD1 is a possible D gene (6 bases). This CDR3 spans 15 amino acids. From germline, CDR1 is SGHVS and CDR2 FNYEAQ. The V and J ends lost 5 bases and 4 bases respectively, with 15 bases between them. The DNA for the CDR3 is TGTGCCAGCAGCGAATTAGTGGGGGCCGGAAACACCATATATTTT. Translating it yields CASSELVGAGNTIYF.

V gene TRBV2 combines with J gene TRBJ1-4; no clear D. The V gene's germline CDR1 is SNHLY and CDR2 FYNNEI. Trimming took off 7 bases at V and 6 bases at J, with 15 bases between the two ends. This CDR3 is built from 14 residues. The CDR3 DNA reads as TGTGCCAGCATACCAAATAGGGATCATGAAAAACTGTTTTTT. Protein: CASIPNRDHEKLFF. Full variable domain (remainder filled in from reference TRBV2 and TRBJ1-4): EPEVTQTPSHQVTQMGQEVILRCVPISNHLYFYWYRQILGQKVEFLVSFYNNEISEKSEIFDDQFSVERPDGSNFTLKIRSTKLEDSAMYFCASIPNRDHEKLFFGSGTQLSVL.

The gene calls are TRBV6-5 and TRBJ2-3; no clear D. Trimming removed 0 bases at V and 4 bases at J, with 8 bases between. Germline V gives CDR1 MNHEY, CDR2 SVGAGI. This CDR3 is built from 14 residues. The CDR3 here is CASSYSSPPDTQYF. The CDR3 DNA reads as TGTGCCAGCAGTTACTCGTCACCCCCAGATACGCAGTATTTT.

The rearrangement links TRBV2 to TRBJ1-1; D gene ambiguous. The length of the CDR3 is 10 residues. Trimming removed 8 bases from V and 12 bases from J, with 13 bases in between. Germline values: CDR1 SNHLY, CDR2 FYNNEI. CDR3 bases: TGTGCCAGCCGGGAAGGGTCCCCTTTCTTT. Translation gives CASREGSPFF.

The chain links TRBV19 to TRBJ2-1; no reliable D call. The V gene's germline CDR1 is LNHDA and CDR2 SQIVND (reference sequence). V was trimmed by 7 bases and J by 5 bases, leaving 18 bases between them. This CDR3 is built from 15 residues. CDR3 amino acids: CASTPDPGQNNEQFF. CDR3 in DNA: TGTGCCAGTACCCCAGACCCGGGTCAGAACAATGAGCAGTTCTTC.

The CDR3 sequence is CATSSGAEQFF. DNA for the CDR3: TGTGCCACTTCCTCGGGGGCCGAGCAGTTCTTC. This rearrangement joins TRBV12-3 or TRBV12-4 to TRBJ2-1; D tentatively reads TRBD1 or TRBD2 (6 bases each). Deletions cut 10 bases from V and 10 bases from J, with 14 bases between. The CDR3 totals 11 residues.

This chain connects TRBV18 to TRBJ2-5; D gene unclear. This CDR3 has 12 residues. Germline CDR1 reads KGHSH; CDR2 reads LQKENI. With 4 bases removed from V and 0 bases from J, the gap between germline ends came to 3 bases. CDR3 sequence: CASSRDQETQYF. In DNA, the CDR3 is TGTGCCAGCTCACGAGACCAAGAGACCCAGTACTTC.

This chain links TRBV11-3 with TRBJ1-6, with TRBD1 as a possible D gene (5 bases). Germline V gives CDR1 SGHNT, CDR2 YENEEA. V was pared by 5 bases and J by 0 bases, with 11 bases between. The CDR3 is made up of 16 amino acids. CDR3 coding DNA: TGTGCCAGCAGCCCGCGACAGAGCTCCTATAATTCACCCCTCCACTTT. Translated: CASSPRQSSYNSPLHF.

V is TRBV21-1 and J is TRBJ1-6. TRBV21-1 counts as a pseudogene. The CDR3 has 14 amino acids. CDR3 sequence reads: CASSKVYKGSPLHF. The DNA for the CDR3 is TGTGCCAGCAGCAAAGTCTACAAGGGCTCACCCCTCCACTTT.

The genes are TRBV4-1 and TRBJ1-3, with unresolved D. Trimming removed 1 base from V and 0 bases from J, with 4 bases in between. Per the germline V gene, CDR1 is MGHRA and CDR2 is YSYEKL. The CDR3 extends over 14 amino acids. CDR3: CASSQVTSGNTIYF. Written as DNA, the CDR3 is TGCGCCAGCAGCCAAGTCACCTCTGGAAACACCATATATTTT.

CDR3: CASSSILTGDRNQPQHF. The CDR3 DNA is TGTGCCAGCAGCTCCATCCTGACAGGGGACCGCAATCAGCCCCAGCATTTT. This chain links TRBV28 with TRBJ1-5; 8 nucleotides align to TRBD1. CDR1 is MDHEN and CDR2 is SYDVKM in the germline V gene. Losses at the gene ends were 6 bases for V and 2 bases for J; bases not matched to a gene: 12. The CDR3 runs to 17 residues.

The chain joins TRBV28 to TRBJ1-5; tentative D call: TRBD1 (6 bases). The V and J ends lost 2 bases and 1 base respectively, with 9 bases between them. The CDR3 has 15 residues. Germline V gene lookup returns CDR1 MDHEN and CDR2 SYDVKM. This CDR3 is CASSLGGPSNQPQHF. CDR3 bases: TGTGCCAGCAGTTTAGGGGGGCCCAGCAATCAGCCCCAGCATTTT.

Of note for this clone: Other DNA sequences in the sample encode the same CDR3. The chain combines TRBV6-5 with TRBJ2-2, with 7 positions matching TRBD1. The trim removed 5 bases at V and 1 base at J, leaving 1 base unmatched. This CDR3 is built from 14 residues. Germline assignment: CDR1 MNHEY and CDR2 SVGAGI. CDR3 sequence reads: CASSRQGNTGELFF. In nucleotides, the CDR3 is TGTGCCAGCAGTCGACAGGGGAACACCGGGGAGCTGTTTTTT.

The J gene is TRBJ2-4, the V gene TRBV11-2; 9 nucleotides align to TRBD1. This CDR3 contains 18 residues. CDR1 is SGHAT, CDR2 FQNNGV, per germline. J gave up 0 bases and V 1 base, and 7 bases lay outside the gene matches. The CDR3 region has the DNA TGTGCCAGCAGCTTAGGACAGGGGGTGGGCCTAGCCAAAAACATTCAGTACTTC. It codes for CASSLGQGVGLAKNIQYF.

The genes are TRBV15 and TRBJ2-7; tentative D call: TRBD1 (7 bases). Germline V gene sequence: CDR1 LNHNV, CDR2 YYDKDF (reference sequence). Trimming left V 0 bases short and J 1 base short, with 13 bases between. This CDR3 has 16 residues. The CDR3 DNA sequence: TGTGCCACCAGCAGAGATCGGGCAGGGGGGTCCTACGAGCAGTACTTC. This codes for CATSRDRAGGSYEQYF.

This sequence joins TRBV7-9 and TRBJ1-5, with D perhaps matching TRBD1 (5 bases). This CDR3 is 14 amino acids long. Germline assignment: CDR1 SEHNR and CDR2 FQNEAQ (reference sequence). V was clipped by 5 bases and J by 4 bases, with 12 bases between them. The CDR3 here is CASSAGIPNQPQHF. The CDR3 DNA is TGTGCCAGCAGCGCAGGGATACCTAATCAGCCCCAGCATTTT.